This T cell receptor beta chain was recovered during a study of human T cells and chemical hapten exposure. This clonotype occurred many times. V was clipped by 4 bases and J by 6 bases; unmatched bases: 10. This CDR3 is 16 amino acids long. Germline values: CDR1 SGHRS, CDR2 YFSETQ. Described time point: patch test 1, 2 weeks after DPC sensitization. Treatment meaning: therapeutic diphenylcyclopropenone sensitization with weekly scalp DPC. TCRdb redid the calling of the RACE reads with MiXCR, one entry per CDR3 protein. The sample has roughly 380,000 distinct CDR3 sequences, roughly 5% seen once. Sequencing was performed on whole blood, taken in connection with sensitization to the hapten diphenylcyclopropenone (DPC). This clonotype was sampled from a woman aged 45-60 years with alopecia areata. Some clones in this sample may be carry-over from other donors' samples. The V and J genes are TRBV5-1 and TRBJ2-2, with TRBD1 matching 9 bases. The CDR3 loop is CASSGGQGLVPGELFF. The CDR3 DNA is TGCGCCAGCAGCGGCGGACAGGGGTTGGTCCCCGGGGAGCTGTTTTTT.